This TCR beta chain was found in a study of cytomegalovirus exposure and HLA in healthy donors. Study observations and caveats: Cytomegalovirus association was listed for around 180 TCR beta chains.

This clone came up once. Its antigen is as yet unknown. The same CDR3 can be traced to other DNA sequences in this sample. Assay: immunoSEQ multiplex PCR; the TCRdb copy retains only in-frame clones and omits some. The sample has tens of thousands of clones, around 94% seen once; the top ten hold less than 2.5%. Trimming took off 0 bases at V and 3 bases at J, with 6 bases between the two ends. This CDR3 spans 13 amino acids. The germline V gene has CDR1 SGHRS and CDR2 YFSETQ. V usage is TRBV5-1 and J usage is TRBJ2-5; the D gene is possibly TRBD2 (6 bases). The sequence derives from a woman in her late teens or twenties in good health and CMV-seronegative. The sequenced material came from PBMCs. CDR3 sequence reads: CASSLGGEETQYF. In DNA form, the CDR3 reads TGCGCCAGCAGCTTGGGCGGGGAAGAGACCCAGTACTTC.